The 10 T cell receptor beta chains in this list originate from one sample, sequenced in a study of preoperative IRX-2 immunotherapy in early breast cancer (dated by TCRdb to about 2019). Receptors were amplified or captured by the immunoSEQ multiplex PCR assay. Not all clones reach the TCRdb copy of this immuneACCESS table, which keeps in-frame sequences only. Checked studies attribute under half of the gap to unresolved V genes and leave the rest unexplained. The sample contains under 35,000 clones, roughly four fifths of them found a single time. Of the sample, under 4% falls within the top ten clones. The treatment or condition label of this sample denotes: preoperative locoregional IRX-2 cytokine immunotherapy. Sampling was done from a patient treated with IRX-2 immunotherapy. Every receptor here comes from a human donor with breast cancer.

J is TRBJ2-7 and V is TRBV6-7; the D is unclear. TRBV6-7 is flagged as an ORF with uncertain function. Between the trimmed V and J ends, which lost 8 bases and 0 bases, there was a span of 5 bases. This CDR3 is built from 11 residues. In nucleotides, the CDR3 is TGTGCCAGCGGCCACTCCTACGAGCAGTACTTC. It encodes CASGHSYEQYF.

The chain joins TRBV7-6 to TRBJ2-2; TRBD2 matches 12 bases. The J segment lost 6 bases and the V segment lost 6 bases, leaving 5 bases of the junction unmatched. Germline V CDR1 and CDR2: SGHVS, FNYEAQ. The CDR3 sequence is 15 residues long. In nucleotides, the CDR3 is TGTGCCAGCAGTTGGGGACTAGCGGGTTCCGGGGAGCTGTTTTTT. It is translated as CASSWGLAGSGELFF.

The rearrangement joins TRBV6-8 to TRBJ2-5, with D maybe TRBD1 (6 bases). Trimming pared 2 bases from V and 5 bases from J, leaving 12 bases between. Germline lookup yields CDR1 MNHGY and CDR2 SAAAGT. The CDR3 totals 14 residues. CDR3 coding DNA: TGTGCCAGCAGTTACAGGGGGTGGTCGGAGACCCAGTACTTC. Translated: CASSYRGWSETQYF.

The rearrangement links TRBV6-8 to TRBJ2-3; 7 bases fit TRBD2. Germline values: CDR1 MNHGY, CDR2 SAAAGT. The CDR3 spans 13 residues. V shed 6 bases and J 6 bases; nucleotides not matched to a gene: 6. CDR3 loop: CASSLADSDTQYF. The CDR3, as DNA: TGTGCCAGCAGCCTAGCGGACTCGGATACGCAGTATTTT.

Only a few counts were recorded for this clone. The chain uses TRBV11-3 and TRBJ2-7; 7 bases fit TRBD1. Germline V gives CDR1 SGHNT, CDR2 YENEEA. This CDR3 has 15 residues. The ends lost 5 bases at V and 2 bases at J; junction bases unmatched: 9. The CDR3 region is CASSHRQGSTYEQYF. CDR3 nucleotide sequence: TGTGCCAGCAGCCATAGACAGGGCTCGACCTACGAGCAGTACTTC.

This clone was recorded only once. The CDR3: CASSILGGSMTGELFF. CDR3 DNA: TGTGCCAGTAGTATCTTGGGCGGGAGTATGACCGGGGAGCTGTTTTTT. The chain uses TRBV19 and TRBJ2-2, with 7 nucleotides matching TRBD2. The germline V gene has CDR1 LNHDA and CDR2 SQIVND (reference sequence). Trimming took 3 bases from V and 5 from J; bases not matched to a gene: 9. The CDR3 has 16 residues. The whole variable domain, remainder taken from reference TRBV19 and TRBJ2-2, is DGGITQSPKYLFRKEGQNVTLSCEQNLNHDAMYWYRQDPGQGLRLIYYSQIVNDFQKGDIAEGYSVSREKKESFPLTVTSAQKNPTAFYLCASSILGGSMTGELFFGEGSRLTVL.

CDR3 DNA sequence: TGTGCCAGCAGCTTGGCCGGGCTAGCGGAAAATGAGCAGTTCTTC. Amino acid sequence: CASSLAGLAENEQFF. This rearrangement joins TRBV11-3 to TRBJ2-1; 7 nucleotides line up with TRBD2. V lost 3 bases to trimming and J lost 7 bases; unmatched junction nucleotides: 9. Per germline, CDR1 SGHNT and CDR2 YENEEA. The CDR3 is made up of 15 amino acids.

On this clone: Germline and junction disagree at one end, which may indicate a read error. This chain connects TRBV23-1 to TRBJ1-6; D might be TRBD1 (5 bases). TRBV23-1 is classed as an ORF, of uncertain function. The CDR3 extends over 17 amino acids. CDR3 sequence: CASSQLQEAAFGSPLHF. The CDR3 region has the DNA TGCGCCAGCAGCCAATTACAGGAGGCGGCATTTGGATCACCCCTCCACTTT.

This chain joins TRBV19 and TRBJ2-1; the match to TRBD2 covers 12 bases. Germline CDR1 LNHDA, CDR2 SQIVND (reference sequence). The J segment lost 12 bases and the V segment lost 4 bases, leaving 16 bases of the junction unmatched. This CDR3 is 17 amino acids long. The chain's CDR3 is CASSRASGRAVGVRQFF. CDR3 DNA sequence: TGTGCCAGTAGTAGGGCTAGCGGGAGGGCCGTAGGCGTGAGGCAGTTCTTC.

V usage is TRBV30 and J usage is TRBJ2-1; possibly TRBD2 for D (6 bases). CDR3 length equals 15 residues. Germline V gene lookup returns CDR1 GTSNPN and CDR2 SVGIG (reference sequence). Trimming left V 5 bases short and J 7 bases short, with 21 bases between. CDR3 nucleotides: TGTGCCTGGGCGGGAAGACTAGGTAGGGAGAATGAGCAGTTCTTC. Its protein is CAWAGRLGRENEQFF.